This T cell receptor (beta chain) was observed in a study of CD8 T cells in Susac syndrome. Whole-study findings and limits: The study acknowledged a relatively small number of individuals in its TCR sequencing and HLA analysis.

Points on this clonotype: What it binds is not known.

As judged by recently defined diagnostic criteria, patients with Susac syndrome had definite or probable disease. RNA in amounts of roughly 0.5 to 1 ug was reverse transcribed with random hexamers. TCR beta CDR3 was amplified by immunoSEQ covering 54 Vbeta and 13 Jbeta. Each CDR3 protein gets one entry after TCRdb re-called the immunoSEQ multiplex PCR reads with MiXCR. The sample has tens of thousands of distinct CDR3 sequences; about 92% are singletons. The CDR3 sequence is 12 residues long. Germline V gene data show CDR1 as SEHNR and CDR2 as FQNEAQ (reference sequence). Trimming left V 5 bases short and J 6 bases short, with 8 bases between.

Sequencing used CD4+ T cells from PBMCs. V and J are TRBV7-9 and TRBJ2-4; the D gene is possibly TRBD2 (5 bases). The receptor comes from a human donor with Susac syndrome. DNA of the CDR3: TGTGCCAGCAGCATCAGCGGAAACATTCAGTACTTC. Encoded protein: CASSISGNIQYF.